This entry is about one T cell receptor (beta chain). What it recognizes is unknown. CDR3 size: 15 residues. In making TCR cDNA, 5'RACE template switching added a universal primer site and UMIs to it. TCRdb re-called the 5' RACE reads through MiXCR, storing one row per CDR3 protein. The sample shows some 110,000 distinct CDR3 sequences, 6% to 8% of them seen only once. This sample is drawn from a study of T cells after yellow fever vaccination. Whole-study results and caveats: Contaminating bulk clonotypes could be abundant in FACS-sorted repertoires. The booster saw the reappearance of most primary-vaccination clones (96% CD4, roughly 90% CD8). A weaker but faster secondary response was observed, peaking on day 5 versus 15.

This sample comprised CD4+ T cells sorted from PBMCs, obtained 10 to 11 days after the first yellow fever vaccination. The chain combines TRBV21-1 with TRBJ2-7; the table assigns TRBD1, which was not confirmed against the DNA. TRBV21-1 is marked as a pseudogene. This clonotype originated in a man between 18 and 29 years old who received the YFV17D yellow fever vaccine. The CDR3 sequence is CASHTQGTPTYEQYF. The CDR3 region has the DNA TGTGCCAGCCATACACAGGGGACCCCGACCTACGAGCAGTACTTC.